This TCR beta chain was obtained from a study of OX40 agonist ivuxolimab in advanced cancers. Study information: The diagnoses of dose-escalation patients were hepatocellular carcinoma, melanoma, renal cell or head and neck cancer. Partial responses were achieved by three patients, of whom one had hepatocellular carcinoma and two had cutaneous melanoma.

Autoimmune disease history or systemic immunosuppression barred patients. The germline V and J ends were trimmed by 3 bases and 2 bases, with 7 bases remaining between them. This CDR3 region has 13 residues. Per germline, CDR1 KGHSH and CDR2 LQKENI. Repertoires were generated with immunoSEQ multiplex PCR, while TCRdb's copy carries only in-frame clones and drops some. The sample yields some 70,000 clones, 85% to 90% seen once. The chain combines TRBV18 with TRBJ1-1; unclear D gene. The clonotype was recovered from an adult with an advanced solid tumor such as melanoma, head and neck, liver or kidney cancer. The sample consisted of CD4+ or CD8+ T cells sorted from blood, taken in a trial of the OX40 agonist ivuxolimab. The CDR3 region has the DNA TGTGCCAGCTCACCGGCAGTAAACACTGAAGCTTTCTTT. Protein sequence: CASSPAVNTEAFF. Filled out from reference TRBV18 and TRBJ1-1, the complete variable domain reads NAGVMQNPRHLVRRRGQEARLRCSPMKGHSHVYWYRQLPEEGLKFMVYLQKENIIDESGMPKERFSAEFPKEGPSILRIQQVVRGDSAAYFCASSPAVNTEAFFGQGTRLTVV.